Presented here are 24 T cell receptor beta chains from one specimen sequenced in a study of cytomegalovirus exposure and HLA in healthy donors. Produced via immunoSEQ multiplex PCR; TCRdb's table is partial and in-frame only. The sample contains approximately 100,000 clones, approximately 94% of which appear only once. Sequencing was performed on PBMCs. The receptors come from a woman under 40 in good health and CMV-seropositive.

The gene calls are TRBV18 and TRBJ2-1, with 14 bases identical to TRBD2. CDR3 length equals 18 residues. The V gene end was trimmed by 3 bases and the J gene end by 5 bases; junction bases not matched to a gene: 9. The germline gives CDR1 KGHSH, CDR2 LQKENI. Here the CDR3 DNA reads TGTGCCAGCTCACCCTCCGTCCGACTAGCGGGAGGGAACAATGAGCAGTTCTTC. Translated, it gives CASSPSVRLAGGNNEQFF.

The rearrangement links TRBV4-1 to TRBJ2-1, with TRBD2 identical over 12 bases. This CDR3 comprises 16 residues. The ends lost 0 bases at V and 6 bases at J; junction bases unmatched: 3. Germline V gene data show CDR1 as MGHRA and CDR2 as YSYEKL. CDR3 sequence (DNA): TGCGCCAGCAGCCAAGAGGGACTAGCGGGCTTCAATGAGCAGTTCTTC. It translates to CASSQEGLAGFNEQFF.

The chain recombines TRBV6-1 with TRBJ2-7; perhaps TRBD1 as D (5 bases). Looked up from germline, CDR1 is MNHNS and CDR2 is SASEGT. V was shortened by 3 bases and J by 5 bases, with 17 bases between the two germline ends. The CDR3 sequence is 15 residues long. In nucleotides, the CDR3 is TGTGCCAGCAGTGACCAGTCGGCAGGGTCCCACGAGCAGTACTTC. It encodes CASSDQSAGSHEQYF.

The gene calls are TRBV29-1 and TRBJ1-2; 7 bases fit TRBD1. This CDR3 is 12 amino acids long. Germline assignment: CDR1 SQVTM and CDR2 ANQGSEA. The junction had 6 bases not matched to a gene; V was cut back by 3 bases and J by 8 bases. CDR3 DNA: TGCAGCGTTGATCCGACAGGGTACGGCTACACCTTC. Encoded protein: CSVDPTGYGYTF.

The V and J genes are TRBV13 and TRBJ2-3; D remains ambiguous. Germline lookup yields CDR1 PRHDT and CDR2 FYEKMQ (reference sequence). V lost 2 bases to trimming and J lost 9 bases, with 9 bases between them. The CDR3 runs 12 residues. CDR3 loop: CASSLTSETQYF. The DNA of the CDR3 is TGTGCCAGCAGCTTAACCTCGGAGACGCAGTATTTT.

The chain combines TRBV15 with TRBJ2-1, with 7 positions matching TRBD2. CDR1 LNHNV and CDR2 YYDKDF come from the germline V gene (reference sequence). V gave up 5 bases and J gave up 7 bases; unmatched junction bases: 14. The CDR3 contains 16 residues. For the CDR3, the DNA is TGTGCCACCAGCGGGGGGGGACGGGTTACCACAAATGAGCAGTTCTTC. Its protein is CATSGGGRVTTNEQFF.

CDR3 in DNA: TGTGCCACCAGCAGAGCTCAGGCTAACACCGGGGAGCTGTTTTTT. It specifies CATSRAQANTGELFF. The chain carries TRBV15 and TRBJ2-2; D is unresolved. V gave up 1 base and J gave up 2 bases, with 8 bases separating them. Germline-derived CDR1 and CDR2 are LNHNV and YYDKDF (reference sequence). The CDR3 sequence is 15 residues long.

In this sample, this clone turned up a few times. V and J are TRBV18 and TRBJ2-1; possible D gene TRBD2, 6 bases. Trimming stripped 5 bases from V and 6 bases from J, with 20 bases between. Germline V CDR1 and CDR2: KGHSH, LQKENI. The CDR3 sequence is 16 residues long. Here the CDR3 reads CASSISGSRAVNEQFF. The CDR3 DNA reads as TGTGCCAGCTCAATCTCCGGGAGTCGTGCGGTCAATGAGCAGTTCTTC.

The gene calls are TRBV7-2 and TRBJ1-3; a possible D gene is TRBD1 (5 bases). Germline V gene data show CDR1 as SGHTA and CDR2 as FQGNSA. CDR3 length equals 15 residues. V was trimmed by 5 bases and J by 1 base, leaving 12 bases between them. This CDR3 reads CASSPVGGSGNTIYF. The CDR3 DNA sequence: TGTGCCAGCAGCCCAGTTGGGGGGTCTGGAAACACCATATATTTT.

The rearrangement links TRBV2 to TRBJ2-5; TRBD2 matches at 12 bases. Germline lookup yields CDR1 SNHLY and CDR2 FYNNEI. The CDR3 spans 15 residues. V lost 4 bases to trimming and J lost 1 base; unmatched junction nucleotides: 1. The CDR3 bases are TGTGCCAGCAGTGGACTAGCGGGGGTCCAAGAGACCCAGTACTTC. It codes for CASSGLAGVQETQYF.

This chain joins TRBV15 and TRBJ2-3; D perhaps matches TRBD2 (6 bases). V dropped 0 bases and J dropped 6 bases, with 16 bases sitting between them. Per germline, CDR1 LNHNV and CDR2 YYDKDF (reference sequence). This CDR3 has 16 amino acids. CDR3 protein: CATSRDLLAGRDTQYF. The CDR3 bases are TGTGCCACCAGCAGAGATCTACTCGCGGGAAGGGATACGCAGTATTTT.

As regards this clone: Germline is not matched at one junction end, which may reflect a read error. The J gene is TRBJ2-7, the V gene TRBV7-9; 7 bases map to TRBD2. From germline, CDR1 is SEHNR and CDR2 FQNEAQ (reference sequence). The CDR3 loop spans 13 amino acids. CDR3 in DNA: TGTGCCAGCAGTTTAGGACTAGGACACGAGCAGTACTTC. Protein: CASSLGLGHEQYF.

This chain connects TRBV19 to TRBJ1-1, with D uncertain. The V and J ends lost 6 bases and 4 bases respectively, with 9 bases between them. CDR3 length: 12 amino acids. The germline V gene encodes CDR1 LNHDA and CDR2 SQIVND (reference sequence). The CDR3 sequence: CASRADSTEAFF. The CDR3 bases are TGTGCCAGTAGGGCGGATTCCACTGAAGCTTTCTTT.

This clone was seen once. V is TRBV25-1 and J is TRBJ2-7; 8 bases align to TRBD1. The V segment lost 6 bases and the J segment 2 bases; nucleotides outside the gene matches: 9. Per germline, CDR1 MGHDK and CDR2 SYGVNS. The CDR3 sequence is 15 residues long. The CDR3 DNA reads as TGTGCCAGCAGCGAAACCGGGACAGGTACCTACGAGCAGTACTTC. It codes for CASSETGTGTYEQYF.

This sequence joins TRBV10-1 and TRBJ2-3; TRBD2 agrees at 9 bases. This CDR3 spans 16 amino acids. Unmatched junction bases numbered 11, after V lost 6 bases and J lost 4 bases. In germline, CDR1 is WNHNN, CDR2 SYGVQD (reference sequence). CDR3 nucleotide sequence: TGCGCCAGCAGACACAATGAGCGGGAGGTCCCAGATACGCAGTATTTT. Protein sequence: CASRHNEREVPDTQYF.

This chain uses TRBV7-9 with TRBJ2-7; perhaps TRBD2 as D (5 bases). Trimming shortened V by 3 bases and J by 3 bases, and 6 bases separated the two germline ends. Germline loops: CDR1 SEHNR, CDR2 FQNEAQ (reference sequence). This CDR3 region has 12 residues. The CDR3 is CASSFRGYEQYF. Written as DNA, the CDR3 is TGTGCCAGCAGCTTTCGGGGCTACGAGCAGTACTTC.

The count of this clone is one. V gene TRBV18 combines with J gene TRBJ2-5; possibly TRBD1 for D (6 bases). This CDR3 comprises 14 residues. The germline CDR1 and CDR2 sequences are KGHSH and LQKENI. V was trimmed by 5 bases and J by 5 bases, leaving 15 bases between them. The CDR3 DNA sequence: TGTGCCAGCTCATTTGGGGGCCGTCTGGAGACCCAGTACTTC. Its translation: CASSFGGRLETQYF.

As for this clone: One end of the junction varies from germline; a read error may be responsible. The rearrangement uses TRBV19 and TRBJ2-1; possible D gene TRBD2, 5 bases. Germline lookup yields CDR1 LNHDA and CDR2 SQIVND (reference sequence). The CDR3 runs 19 residues. The CDR3 sequence is CASSIVLGWGSASHNEQFF. CDR3 coding DNA: TGTGCCAGTAGTATAGTTCTTGGGTGGGGTAGCGCCTCCCACAATGAGCAGTTCTTC.

The chain couples TRBV5-1 to TRBJ2-3; TRBD2 is a possible D gene (6 bases). The length of the CDR3 is 16 residues. Looked up from germline, CDR1 is SGHRS and CDR2 is YFSETQ. V lost 4 bases and J lost 3, with 18 bases in between. CDR3 protein: CASSGKHGSATDTQYF. In nucleotides, the CDR3 is TGCGCCAGCAGCGGGAAGCACGGGAGCGCTACAGATACGCAGTATTTT.

The rearrangement uses TRBV28 and TRBJ2-2; D remains ambiguous. CDR3 size: 13 residues. V lost 6 bases, J lost 0 bases, and 5 bases lay in between. Germline loops: CDR1 MDHEN, CDR2 SYDVKM. CDR3 coding DNA: TGTGCCAGCAGAGAGACGAACACCGGGGAGCTGTTTTTT. Translating it yields CASRETNTGELFF.

This chain joins TRBV13 and TRBJ2-7, with a possible D match to TRBD1 (6 bases). Germline CDR1 reads PRHDT; CDR2 reads FYEKMQ (reference sequence). There are 15 residues in the CDR3. Trimming removed 0 bases at V and 3 bases at J, with 12 bases between. CDR3 residues: CASSLGDRTHYEQYF. In DNA form, the CDR3 reads TGTGCCAGCAGCTTAGGCGACAGGACACACTACGAGCAGTACTTC.

The genes are TRBV27 and TRBJ2-3; TRBD1 aligns across 8 bases. The V gene end was trimmed by 2 bases and the J gene end by 4 bases; junction bases not matched to a gene: 5. Germline V gives CDR1 MNHEY, CDR2 SMNVEV (reference sequence). The CDR3 extends over 15 amino acids. The CDR3 DNA reads as TGTGCCAGCAGTTTACCAGGGGGCGCAGCAGATACGCAGTATTTT. The encoded protein is CASSLPGGAADTQYF.

The CDR3 DNA is TGTGCCAGCAGCCCGACTAGCGGGAGGGCCACTGAGCAGTTCTTC. This sequence encodes CASSPTSGRATEQFF. The V and J genes are TRBV7-7 and TRBJ2-1; 14 nucleotides line up with TRBD2. The CDR3 is 15 residues long. V shed 5 bases, J shed 9 bases, and the junction held 6 bases outside the gene matches. Germline CDR1 reads SSHAT; CDR2 reads FNYEAQ (reference sequence).

The rearrangement links TRBV4-3 to TRBJ1-5; D is uncertain. The ends were cut back, 0 bases at V and 8 bases at J, with 8 bases in the middle. Germline CDR1 LGHNA, CDR2 YSLEER. This CDR3 has 13 residues. Here the CDR3 reads CASSQDQFEPQHF. CDR3 bases: TGCGCCAGCAGCCAAGATCAGTTCGAGCCCCAGCATTTT.